One and the same sample provided the 24 T cell receptor beta chains below, sequenced in a study of neurological immune-mediated disorders. TCRdb re-called the 5' RACE reads through MiXCR, storing one row per CDR3 protein. The sample includes tens of thousands of distinct CDR3 sequences, around 5.3% of them seen just once. Input material: CD4+ T cells from blood. Every receptor here comes from a young woman with multiple sclerosis.

This clonotype showed up many times. The chain uses TRBV7-9 and TRBJ2-6, with D possibly being TRBD2 (7 bases). Germline lookup yields CDR1 SEHNR and CDR2 FQNEAQ (reference sequence). The CDR3 sequence is 17 residues long. The V gene lost 5 bases and the J gene lost 0 bases, with 14 bases spanning the gap. CDR3 protein: CASSHMGGRSGANVLTF. The DNA of the CDR3 is TGTGCCAGCAGCCACATGGGGGGGCGCTCTGGGGCCAACGTCCTGACTTTC.

This clonotype was recorded at least ten times. The chain recombines TRBV5-1 with TRBJ1-1; D not resolved. Trimming took off 3 bases at V and 4 bases at J, with 10 bases between the two ends. CDR3 size: 13 residues. Germline V gene sequence: CDR1 SGHRS, CDR2 YFSETQ. In DNA form, the CDR3 reads TGCGCCAGCAGCTGGGCCCGGGGCACTGAAGCTTTCTTT. It translates to CASSWARGTEAFF.

This clonotype was seen repeatedly, ten times or more. The chain carries TRBV5-1 and TRBJ2-4; D possibly corresponds to TRBD2 (6 bases). Germline V CDR1 and CDR2: SGHRS, YFSETQ. There are 16 residues in the CDR3. V dropped 4 bases and J dropped 0 bases, with 14 bases sitting between them. This CDR3 is CASSLSTSLAKNIQYF. The CDR3 nucleotides read TGCGCCAGCAGCCTCTCCACTAGCCTAGCCAAAAACATTCAGTACTTC.

This clonotype was observed at least ten times. This chain links TRBV20-1 with TRBJ2-5; D remains ambiguous. In germline, CDR1 is DFQATT, CDR2 SNEGSKA (reference sequence). The germline V and J ends were trimmed by 3 bases and 1 base, with 6 bases remaining between them. This CDR3 is built from 12 residues. CDR3 region: CSARGRQETQYF. CDR3 nucleotide sequence: TGCAGTGCTAGGGGTCGCCAAGAGACCCAGTACTTC.

The genes are TRBV5-1 and TRBJ1-2, with D tentatively TRBD1 (6 bases). The CDR3 runs to 15 residues. V lost 0 bases and J 7 bases, leaving 16 bases between the germline ends. Germline V gives CDR1 SGHRS, CDR2 YFSETQ. The CDR3 sequence is CASSLEQGQSGGYTF. CDR3 coding DNA: TGCGCCAGCAGCTTGGAACAGGGTCAATCGGGTGGCTACACCTTC.

This chain connects TRBV29-1 to TRBJ1-2; unclear D gene. The germline V gene encodes CDR1 SQVTM and CDR2 ANQGSEA. The CDR3 length is 14 residues. Deletions cut 0 bases from V and 1 base from J, with 9 bases between. The CDR3 region is CSVEDFGVNYGYTF. As DNA, the CDR3 is TGCAGCGTTGAAGATTTCGGGGTTAACTATGGCTACACCTTC.

Many counts were recorded for this clonotype. The CDR3 spells CSARDLSRGLGSPLHF. In DNA, the CDR3 is TGCAGTGCTAGAGATCTCTCAAGGGGGCTCGGCTCACCCCTCCACTTT. The chain recombines TRBV20-1 with TRBJ1-6, with 7 positions matching TRBD1. With V trimmed by 0 bases and J by 10 bases, 12 bases remained unmatched. CDR3 length: 16 amino acids. The germline CDR1 and CDR2 sequences are DFQATT and SNEGSKA (reference sequence).

CDR3 in DNA: TGTGCCAGCAGGGCGGACAAACGCACTGAAGCTTTCTTT. As protein: CASRADKRTEAFF. The gene calls are TRBV6-6 and TRBJ1-1, with a weak D call TRBD1 (5 bases). The germline V and J ends were trimmed by 6 bases and 4 bases, with 12 bases remaining between them. The CDR3 sequence is 13 residues long. Per the germline V gene, CDR1 is MNHNY and CDR2 is SVGAGI (reference sequence).

This clonotype occurred many times. The chain recombines TRBV5-1 with TRBJ1-4; D is unclear. Germline CDR1 reads SGHRS; CDR2 reads YFSETQ. Trimming shortened V by 0 bases and J by 5 bases, and 5 bases separated the two germline ends. CDR3 length equals 13 residues. This CDR3 reads CASSLVLNEKLFF. DNA of the CDR3: TGCGCCAGCAGCTTGGTCTTAAATGAAAAACTGTTTTTT.

This clonotype was detected ten times or more. The chain has TRBV20-1 and TRBJ1-5, with D perhaps matching TRBD1 (6 bases). Per the germline V gene, CDR1 is DFQATT and CDR2 is SNEGSKA (reference sequence). Trimming shortened V by 1 base and J by 11 bases, and 21 bases separated the two germline ends. The CDR3 is 15 residues long. CDR3 residues: CSARADRGLQSAQHF. CDR3 in DNA: TGCAGTGCTAGAGCGGACAGAGGACTACAATCAGCCCAGCATTTT.

This clonotype has ten or more counts. V usage is TRBV6-1 and J usage is TRBJ1-1; D is uncertain. The CDR3 runs to 14 residues. CDR1 and CDR2 (germline): MNHNS, SASEGT. Trimming cost V 4 bases and J 0 bases, with 9 bases left between them. The CDR3 bases are TGTGCCAGCAGTGTAAAGAGGCTGAACACTGAAGCTTTCTTT. Its protein is CASSVKRLNTEAFF.

This clonotype was recorded many times. The V gene is TRBV20-1, the J gene TRBJ1-1; 9 nucleotides match TRBD1. Per germline, CDR1 DFQATT and CDR2 SNEGSKA (reference sequence). The CDR3 consists of 14 residues. With V trimmed by 5 bases and J by 1 base, 5 bases remained unmatched. CDR3 sequence reads: CSAYDRGKNTEAFF. CDR3 nucleotides: TGCAGTGCTTACGACAGGGGGAAGAACACTGAAGCTTTCTTT.

The table lists this clonotype with many counts. The chain has TRBV7-8 and TRBJ2-1, with a weak D call TRBD2 (5 bases). The CDR3 runs to 16 residues. The germline gives CDR1 SGHVS, CDR2 FQNEAQ. Trimming shortened V by 5 bases and J by 5 bases, and 19 bases separated the two germline ends. CDR3 in DNA: TGTGCCAGCAGCGGACTTAGGTTTCGGAGAAACAATGAGCAGTTCTTC. It codes for CASSGLRFRRNNEQFF.

This clonotype was seen at least ten times. The chain is built from TRBV6-5 and TRBJ2-5; D is possibly TRBD1 (6 bases). Germline V gene data show CDR1 as MNHEY and CDR2 as SVGAGI. CDR3 length: 13 residues. Trimming pared 6 bases from V and 5 bases from J, leaving 13 bases between. This CDR3 is CASRQGFRETQYF. The CDR3 DNA follows: TGTGCCAGCAGACAGGGTTTCCGGGAGACCCAGTACTTC.

This chain uses TRBV6-1 with TRBJ2-7; D is perhaps TRBD2 (5 bases). Germline values: CDR1 MNHNS, CDR2 SASEGT. Trimming left V 1 base short and J 10 bases short, with 11 bases between. The CDR3 runs to 12 residues. CDR3 coding DNA: TGTGCCAGCAGTGAAGTCGCTAGCCTTCAGTACGTC. This encodes CASSEVASLQYV.

J is TRBJ2-3 and V is TRBV12-3 or TRBV12-4; D not certain. V was cut by 3 bases and J by 9 bases, with 19 bases left in between. This CDR3 contains 15 residues. The CDR3 region is CASSFSAPHIRTQYF. The CDR3 nucleotides are TGTGCCAGCAGTTTTTCGGCCCCCCACATCCGAACGCAGTATTTT.

In its sample, this clonotype was seen many times. The V and J genes are TRBV3-1 and TRBJ1-3; 7 nucleotides match TRBD1. The CDR3 is made up of 16 amino acids. The junction had 9 bases not matched to a gene; V was cut back by 4 bases and J by 3 bases. The germline V gene has CDR1 LGHDT and CDR2 YNNKEL (reference sequence). CDR3 sequence (DNA): TGTGCCAGCAGCCGAGAGACAGGGACGGGTGGAAACACCATATATTTT. Amino acid sequence: CASSRETGTGGNTIYF.

This clonotype has a count of ten or more. The CDR3 loop is CASSLSGVSPSYEQYF. CDR3 nucleotide sequence: TGTGCCAGCAGCCTCAGTGGGGTCTCCCCCTCCTACGAGCAGTACTTC. This chain connects TRBV7-3 to TRBJ2-7; no definite D call. The germline V gene encodes CDR1 SGHTA and CDR2 FQGTGA. V dropped 5 bases and J dropped 0 bases, with 17 bases sitting between them. The CDR3 contains 16 residues.

This clonotype has ten or more counts. This chain connects TRBV5-1 to TRBJ2-1; perhaps D is TRBD1 or TRBD2 (5 bases each). V was pared by 2 bases and J by 8 bases, with 14 bases between. The CDR3 extends over 14 amino acids. Germline V lookup: CDR1 SGHRS, CDR2 YFSETQ. CDR3 region: CASSLPRGRDEQFF. CDR3 in DNA: TGCGCCAGCAGCTTACCGAGGGGCCGGGATGAGCAGTTCTTC. Based on the CDR3 plus reference TRBV5-1 and TRBJ2-1, the full variable domain is KAGVTQTPRYLIKTRGQQVTLSCSPISGHRSVSWYQQTPGQGLQFLFEYFSETQRNKGNFPGRFSGRQFSNSRSEMNVSTLELGDSALYLCASSLPRGRDEQFFGPGTRLTVL.

The sample holds many counts of this clonotype. Just one base apart from a much larger clone, this may be a read error. V gene TRBV3-1 combines with J gene TRBJ2-5; D is undetermined. Germline V gene lookup returns CDR1 LGHDT and CDR2 YNNKEL (reference sequence). The CDR3 has 11 residues. V shed 3 bases and J shed 5 bases, with 4 bases lying between them. The CDR3 bases are TGTGCCAGCAGCCATGGCGAGACCCAGTACTTC. This translates into CASSHGETQYF.

This clonotype showed up many times. This chain joins TRBV29-1 and TRBJ1-4, with a possible D match to TRBD1 (6 bases). This CDR3 spans 11 amino acids. V was shortened by 6 bases and J by 7 bases, with 9 bases between the two germline ends. Germline CDR1 SQVTM, CDR2 ANQGSEA. The chain's CDR3 is CSVTRGEKLFF. The CDR3, as DNA: TGCAGCGTGACCAGGGGTGAAAAACTGTTTTTT.

This clonotype appeared many times. The genes are TRBV12-3 or TRBV12-4 and TRBJ2-2; TRBD2 matches 8 bases. This CDR3 is 16 amino acids long. The J segment lost 3 bases and the V segment lost 5 bases, leaving 8 bases of the junction unmatched. The CDR3 is CASSRGGRGYTGELFF. The CDR3 DNA follows: TGTGCCAGCAGTCGGGGGGGGAGAGGGTACACCGGGGAGCTGTTTTTT.

The table lists this clonotype with many counts. V gene TRBV20-1 combines with J gene TRBJ1-1; D might be TRBD1 (5 bases). The CDR3 totals 15 residues. Trimming left V 2 bases short and J 3 bases short, with 16 bases between. Per the germline V gene, CDR1 is DFQATT and CDR2 is SNEGSKA (reference sequence). The CDR3 DNA reads TGCAGTGCTAGATCGTCCAGGGCCGGGGACACTGAAGCTTTCTTT. Amino acid sequence: CSARSSRAGDTEAFF.

This clonotype has a count of ten or more. The V gene is TRBV6-6, the J gene TRBJ2-5; D may be TRBD1 (5 bases). The germline gives CDR1 MNHNY, CDR2 SVGAGI (reference sequence). This CDR3 is built from 14 residues. V lost 2 bases and J lost 0, with 7 bases in between. The CDR3 DNA sequence: TGTGCCAGCAGTTACCCAGGGAACCAAGAGACCCAGTACTTC. This translates into CASSYPGNQETQYF.